This is a list of T cell receptor beta chains from one sample in a study of cytomegalovirus exposure and HLA in healthy donors. The table came from immunoSEQ multiplex PCR; TCRdb's copy has only in-frame clones and leaves some out. The repertoire consists of about 120,000 clones, with roughly a tenth occurring once and the leading ten covering 3% to 3.5%. Source material: PBMCs. Source of these receptors: a man under 40 in good health and CMV-seronegative. The CDR3 runs from the conserved cysteine through the conserved F or W. Fields, in order: V gene, J gene, CDR3 protein.

TRBV9	TRBJ2-7	CASSLRQSSYEQYF
TRBV6-1	TRBJ1-5	CASSEGGEWPQHF
TRBV28	TRBJ1-2	CASSYSNYGYTF
TRBV15	TRBJ1-4	CATSTSVPIPNEKLFF
TRBV19	TRBJ1-1	CASRKGYTEAFF
TRBV28	TRBJ2-5	CATGPGSAETQYF
TRBV28	TRBJ1-2	CASSLAKGVGYTF
TRBV7-3	TRBJ2-3	CASSTTRGRADTQYF
TRBV6-5	TRBJ2-7	CASSYSGGRAVYEQYF
TRBV19	TRBJ1-5	CASSPTDSPSNQPQHF
TRBV5-1	TRBJ1-6	CASRWDRGNSPLHF
TRBV6-4	TRBJ2-1	CASRETAYNEQFF
TRBV5-6	TRBJ2-7	CASRLGLAGGGGHEQYF
TRBV11-3	TRBJ2-5	CASSSRGMETQYF
TRBV4-1	TRBJ2-5	CASSQVPGPETQYF
TRBV6-1	TRBJ1-2	CASSPDRGKSYTF
TRBV9	TRBJ1-2	CASSVGGIDGYTF
TRBV5-8	TRBJ2-5	CASGEAGIGPETQYF
TRBV6-5	TRBJ2-5	CASGAGAQKETQYF
TRBV18	TRBJ2-3	CASSPPAGGQVNTQYF
TRBV25-1	TRBJ1-5	CASSESQSNQPQHF
TRBV2	TRBJ2-7	CASKPGRLAGVHEQYF
TRBV7-2	TRBJ1-5	CASSLVGGEPQHF
TRBV4-1	TRBJ2-1	CASSNYISGSVDNEQFF
TRBV27	TRBJ2-7	CASSLYQGTGQYF
TRBV9	TRBJ2-2	CASSAGTGGSTGELFF
TRBV7-2	TRBJ2-3	CASSPNWGGTDTQYF
TRBV28	TRBJ2-7	CASSLEGARYEQYF
TRBV9	TRBJ2-2	CASSPPTELNTGELFF
TRBV10-3	TRBJ1-1	CAITPGQGGTEAFF
TRBV27	TRBJ2-7	CASSAGGMRGEQYF
TRBV5-1	TRBJ1-6	CASSLEGGVSPLHF
TRBV7-9	TRBJ2-5	CASSKDRVEETQYF
TRBV7-9	TRBJ2-1	CASSFSNEQFF
TRBV29-1	TRBJ2-4	CSGGAGTPTERQYF
TRBV6-1	TRBJ1-1	CASSMDREYTEAFF
TRBV7-7	TRBJ1-3	CASSARQGFGNTIYF
TRBV5-5	TRBJ1-5	CASSLPGGEQPQHF
TRBV7-9	TRBJ2-5	CASSQGQGIQETQYF
TRBV7-9	TRBJ1-1	CASSPLQGPNTEAFF
TRBV2	TRBJ2-1	CASIEGPGLVPYNEQFF
TRBV25-1	TRBJ1-4	CASSDPGLNQKLFF